A few counts support the clone carrying this T cell receptor beta chain. Some clones are missing from TCRdb's copy, which holds only in-frame ones; the method was immunoSEQ multiplex PCR. The repertoire includes 95,000 to 120,000 clones, 89% of them detected once, and about 3% sits in the top ten. The data stem from a study of T cell responses to AZD1222 COVID-19 vaccine. Trimming removed 0 bases at V and 7 bases at J, with 9 bases between. This CDR3 is 14 amino acids long. The germline V gene encodes CDR1 KGHDR and CDR2 SFDVKD. Sequenced material: peripheral blood, taken on day 0 of MenACWY control vaccination. This clonotype was obtained from an adult in good health. The chain has TRBV24-1 and TRBJ1-5, with a tentative D call TRBD1 (5 bases). The CDR3 DNA follows: TGTGCCACCAGTGATTTGGGAGGGGAGCAGCCCCAGCATTTT. Amino acid sequence: CATSDLGGEQPQHF.